A single sample gave rise to the 13 T cell receptor beta chains below, sequenced in a study of regulatory T cells in long-lasting Graves disease. Time point indicated: newly diagnosed GD, antithyroid drugs for less than 3 months. Scientists built the TCR library using RNA that was extracted from PBMCs. Assembly of TCR beta libraries relied on iRepertoire HTBI primers together with Arm-PCR of CDR3 regions. From the multiplex PCR reads, TCRdb called clonotypes with MiXCR, one entry per CDR3 protein. The profile shows a few hundred thousand distinct CDR3 sequences, around 19% of them singletons. The specimen comprised peripheral blood mononuclear cells (PBMCs), sampled at new diagnosis, from a patient treated with antithyroid drugs. The receptors derive from a female donor with Graves disease.

This sequence joins TRBV20-1 and TRBJ2-7; D is possibly TRBD1 (6 bases). This CDR3 contains 13 residues. Per the germline V gene, CDR1 is DFQATT and CDR2 is SNEGSKA (reference sequence). Trimming removed 3 bases at V and 7 bases at J, with 16 bases between. The CDR3 nucleotides read TGCAGTGCTAGTCGACAGGACCCGCGTGAGCAGTACTTC. It is translated as CSASRQDPREQYF.

V is TRBV30 and J is TRBJ2-3; D uncertain. There are 14 residues in the CDR3. Germline CDR1 and CDR2: GTSNPN and SVGIG (reference sequence). The V and J ends lost 1 base and 2 bases respectively, with 10 bases between them. The CDR3 region is CAWSGQLFTDTQYF. CDR3 DNA: TGTGCCTGGAGTGGGCAGTTGTTCACAGATACGCAGTATTTT.

This clonotype was counted at least ten times. This rearrangement joins TRBV7-6 to TRBJ2-1; weak D call: TRBD1 (5 bases). The CDR3 spans 13 residues. The V gene's germline CDR1 is SGHVS and CDR2 FNYEAQ. With 6 bases removed from V and 10 bases from J, the gap between germline ends came to 16 bases. CDR3 coding DNA: TGTGCCAGCAGTTTGGGGCAGGACACCGAGCAGTTCTTC. This translates into CASSLGQDTEQFF.

This clonotype came up many times. The V and J genes are TRBV7-8 and TRBJ1-2, with D uncertain. Looked up from germline, CDR1 is SGHVS and CDR2 is FQNEAQ. Deletions cut 2 bases from V and 8 bases from J, with 12 bases between. The CDR3 contains 13 residues. The CDR3 reads CASSLRSGEGYTF. The CDR3 bases are TGTGCCAGCAGCTTAAGATCCGGAGAAGGCTACACCTTC. Full variable domain (rest looked up from reference TRBV7-8 and TRBJ1-2): GAGVSQSPRYKVAKRGQDVALRCDPISGHVSLFWYQQALGQGPEFLTYFQNEAQLDKSGLPSDRFFAERPEGSVSTLKIQRTQQEDSAVYLCASSLRSGEGYTFGSGTRLTVV.

Of note for this clonotype: The junction differs from germline at one of its ends, possibly a read error. The CDR3 region is CASSAGLAGGNSYEQCF. DNA for the CDR3: TGTGCCAGCAGCGCCGGACTAGCGGGAGGTAACTCCTACGAGCAGTGCTTC. The chain carries TRBV5-5 and TRBJ2-7, with 14 bases matching TRBD2. The CDR3 contains 17 residues. Germline V CDR1 and CDR2: SGHKS, YYEKEE (reference sequence).

Ten or more counts support this clonotype. The rearrangement joins TRBV20-1 to TRBJ2-7; 7 bases map to TRBD2. V lost 3 bases to trimming and J lost 3 bases; unmatched junction nucleotides: 11. The germline V gene encodes CDR1 DFQATT and CDR2 SNEGSKA (reference sequence). The CDR3 extends over 15 amino acids. The DNA of the CDR3 is TGCAGTGCTAGCGGGAGGCCGAGGGGTCTCTACGAGCAGTACTTC. It specifies CSASGRPRGLYEQYF.

This clonotype was found many times. The genes are TRBV18 and TRBJ1-2, with 9 nucleotides matching TRBD1. The CDR3 loop spans 14 amino acids. J was trimmed by 4 bases and V by 4 bases; bases with no gene match: 4. Per germline, CDR1 KGHSH and CDR2 LQKENI. The CDR3 region has the DNA TGTGCCAGCTCACGGATGGACAGGGGCTATGGCTACACCTTC. This codes for CASSRMDRGYGYTF. Looking up the rest from reference TRBV18 and TRBJ1-2 gives the full variable domain: NAGVMQNPRHLVRRRGQEARLRCSPMKGHSHVYWYRQLPEEGLKFMVYLQKENIIDESGMPKERFSAEFPKEGPSILRIQQVVRGDSAAYFCASSRMDRGYGYTFGSGTRLTVV.

This clonotype has ten or more counts. The chain links TRBV14 to TRBJ1-4; no definite D call. Germline CDR1 and CDR2: SGHDN and FVKESK. The V gene lost 0 bases and the J gene lost 6 bases, with 8 bases spanning the gap. The CDR3 loop spans 14 amino acids. The CDR3 here is CASSQDPADEKLFF. The CDR3 DNA reads TGTGCCAGCAGCCAAGATCCGGCGGATGAAAAACTGTTTTTT.

This clonotype has a count of ten or more. This rearrangement joins TRBV19 to TRBJ1-1; D is unresolved. Germline CDR1 and CDR2: LNHDA and SQIVND (reference sequence). The V end lost 4 bases, the J end lost 6 bases, and 27 bases lay between the germline ends. This CDR3 spans 18 amino acids. CDR3 nucleotide sequence: TGTGCCAGTAGTAAAGGTTCGGGAGGCACAGCCTCCAGTCCTGAAGCTTTCTTT. Translated: CASSKGSGGTASSPEAFF.

This clonotype showed up many times. The junction departs from the called germline gene at one end, perhaps through a read error. J is TRBJ2-1 and V is TRBV20-1; 7 bases map to TRBD2. Germline V gene lookup returns CDR1 DFQATT and CDR2 SNEGSKA (reference sequence). The CDR3 runs 15 residues. The CDR3 region is CSAGDPASGYNEQFF. The CDR3 DNA sequence: TGCAGTGCTGGAGACCCCGCTAGCGGATACAATGAGCAGTTCTTC.

In the case of this clonotype: This likely reflects a read error, since a far larger clone is one base away. The V call is TRBV9, the J call TRBJ2-7, with D tentatively TRBD2 (5 bases). CDR3 length: 13 amino acids. Germline V lookup: CDR1 SGDLS, CDR2 YYNGEE. Trimming left V 9 bases short and J 1 base short, with 14 bases between. The CDR3 region has the DNA TGTGCCATCCGGACTGGCGGGTCCTACGAGCAGTACTTC. Translated: CAIRTGGSYEQYF.

This clonotype occurred many times. V is TRBV29-1 and J is TRBJ1-1; maybe TRBD1 (6 bases). This CDR3 contains 13 residues. With 4 bases removed from V and 0 bases from J, the gap between germline ends came to 9 bases. Germline V gives CDR1 SQVTM, CDR2 ANQGSEA. DNA of the CDR3: TGCAGCGTTGCGCAGGGGATGAACACTGAAGCTTTCTTT. Amino acid sequence: CSVAQGMNTEAFF.

This clonotype was detected ten times or more. The rearrangement uses TRBV28 and TRBJ2-2; D remains unclear. Germline V lookup: CDR1 MDHEN, CDR2 SYDVKM. This CDR3 has 15 residues. V lost 4 bases to trimming and J lost 6 bases, with 15 bases between them. The CDR3 reads CASSSPRLVPGELFF. The CDR3 DNA follows: TGTGCCAGCAGTTCCCCCAGGCTAGTCCCCGGGGAGCTGTTTTTT. The complete variable domain, with remaining parts taken from reference TRBV28 and TRBJ2-2, reads DVKVTQSSRYLVKRTGEKVFLECVQDMDHENMFWYRQDPGLGLRLIYFSYDVKMKEKGDIPEGYSVSREKKERFSLILESASTNQTSMYLCASSSPRLVPGELFFGEGSRLTVL.